This TCR beta chain was captured in a study of blood T cell repertoires in COVID-19. The method was immunoSEQ multiplex PCR; TCRdb's version includes in-frame clones alone and lacks a portion of them. Here the sample spans about 340,000 clones, 88% being singletons. This clone was detected a few times. The origin of this receptor is a woman in her 70s with COVID-19, enrolled during active disease. The sample comprised peripheral blood.

Here the CDR3 DNA reads TGTGCCAGCACGGGGGGGGCAAGCTATGGCTACACCTTC. Translated, it gives CASTGGASYGYTF. V and J are TRBV11-2 and TRBJ1-2; possibly TRBD1 for D (6 bases). The CDR3 sequence is 13 residues long. V was trimmed by 7 bases and J by 4 bases, leaving 13 bases between them. Germline CDR1 reads SGHAT; CDR2 reads FQNNGV. Full variable domain (missing parts from reference TRBV11-2 and TRBJ1-2): EAGVAQSPRYKIIEKRQSVAFWCNPISGHATLYWYQQILGQGPKLLIQFQNNGVVDDSQLPKDRFSAERLKGVDSTLKIQPAKLEDSAVYLCASTGGASYGYTFGSGTRLTVV.